There are many counts of the clone carrying this T cell receptor beta chain. V lost 7 bases to trimming and J lost 0 bases; unmatched junction nucleotides: 6. The germline V gene encodes CDR1 MNHNS and CDR2 SASEGT. This CDR3 contains 14 residues. The sample comes from a study of Graves' ophthalmopathy and Graves' hyperthyroidism. Whole-study context: Before any treatment was given, at initial diagnosis, peripheral blood was collected.

Patients were left out if they had other autoimmune diseases, uncontrolled infections, pregnancy or lactation. Out of around 10 ml of fresh peripheral blood, PBMCs were obtained. The study amplified TCR beta CDR3 regions using RNA transcripts. First-round RT-PCR relied on HTBI primers, and a second-round multiplex PCR came next. TCRdb re-derived calls from the multiplex PCR reads in MiXCR, one entry per CDR3 protein. The sample lists hundreds of thousands of distinct CDR3 sequences; 22% were seen once. The sequence derives from a woman younger than 30 with stable Graves' hyperthyroidism. Some clones in this sample may be carry-over from other donors' samples. This chain connects TRBV6-1 to TRBJ2-7; 7 bases are shared with TRBD2. Sequencing was performed on peripheral blood. CDR3 in DNA: TGTGCCAGCAAAGCGGGGCTTAGCTCCTACGAGCAGTACTTC. It translates to CASKAGLSSYEQYF.